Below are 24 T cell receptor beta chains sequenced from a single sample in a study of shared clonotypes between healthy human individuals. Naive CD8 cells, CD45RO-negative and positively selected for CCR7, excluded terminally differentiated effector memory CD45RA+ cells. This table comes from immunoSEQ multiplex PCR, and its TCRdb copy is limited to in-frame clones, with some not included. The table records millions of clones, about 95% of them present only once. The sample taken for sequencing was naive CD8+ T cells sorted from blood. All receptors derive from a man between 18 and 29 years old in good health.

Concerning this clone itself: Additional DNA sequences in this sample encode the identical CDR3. The CDR3 here is CASSSRDIYNEQFF. The CDR3, as DNA: TGTGCCAGCAGCTCCCGGGACATCTACAATGAGCAGTTCTTC. This sequence joins TRBV7-2 and TRBJ2-1; TRBD1 might be the D (6 bases). V was trimmed by 4 bases and J by 3 bases, leaving 10 bases between them. The germline gives CDR1 SGHTA, CDR2 FQGNSA. The CDR3 runs to 14 residues.

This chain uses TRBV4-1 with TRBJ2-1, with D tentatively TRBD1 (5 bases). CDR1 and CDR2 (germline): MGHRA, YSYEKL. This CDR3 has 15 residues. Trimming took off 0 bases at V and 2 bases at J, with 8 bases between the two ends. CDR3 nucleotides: TGCGCCAGCAGCCAAGAGGCAGGGACCTACAATGAGCAGTTCTTC. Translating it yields CASSQEAGTYNEQFF.

Written as DNA, the CDR3 is TGTGCCAGCAGTGATAGCGGGGCCAACTACGAGCAGTACTTC. Translating gives CASSDSGANYEQYF. The rearrangement joins TRBV2 to TRBJ2-7, with 8 bases that match TRBD2. The CDR3 totals 14 residues. V shed 3 bases and J 3 bases; nucleotides not matched to a gene: 4. Germline V gives CDR1 SNHLY, CDR2 FYNNEI.

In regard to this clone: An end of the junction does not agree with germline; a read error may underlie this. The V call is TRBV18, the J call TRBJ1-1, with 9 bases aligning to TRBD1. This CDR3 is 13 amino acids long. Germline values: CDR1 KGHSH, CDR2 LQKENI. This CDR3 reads CASSGTGNSEAFF. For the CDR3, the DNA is TGTGCCAGCTCCGGGACAGGGAACTCTGAAGCTTTCTTT.

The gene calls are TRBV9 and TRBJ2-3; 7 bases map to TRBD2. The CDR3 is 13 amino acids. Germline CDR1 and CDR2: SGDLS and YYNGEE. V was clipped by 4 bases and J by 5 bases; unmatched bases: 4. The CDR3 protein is CASSPSGGDTQYF. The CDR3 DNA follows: TGTGCCAGCAGCCCTAGCGGAGGAGATACGCAGTATTTT.

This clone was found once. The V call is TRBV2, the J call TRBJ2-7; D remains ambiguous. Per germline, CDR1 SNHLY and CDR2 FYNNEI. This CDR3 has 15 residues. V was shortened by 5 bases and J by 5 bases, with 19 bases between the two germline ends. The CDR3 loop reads CASSSPSDVTHEQYF. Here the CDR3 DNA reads TGTGCCAGCAGTTCTCCATCAGATGTAACCCACGAGCAGTACTTC.

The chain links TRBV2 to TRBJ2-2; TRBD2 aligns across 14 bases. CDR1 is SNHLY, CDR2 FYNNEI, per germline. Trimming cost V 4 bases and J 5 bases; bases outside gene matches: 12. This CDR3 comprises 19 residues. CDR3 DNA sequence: TGTGCCAGCAGTGTCCGGCGGACTAGCGGGAGGATTGGTACCGGGGAGCTGTTTTTT. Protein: CASSVRRTSGRIGTGELFF.

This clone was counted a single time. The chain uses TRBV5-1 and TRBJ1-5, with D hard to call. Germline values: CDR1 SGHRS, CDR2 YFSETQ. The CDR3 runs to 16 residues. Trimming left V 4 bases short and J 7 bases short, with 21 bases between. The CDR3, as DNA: TGCGCCAGCAGCAGAGGAGTTGCGACCTCTGGGCAGCCCCAGCATTTT. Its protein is CASSRGVATSGQPQHF.

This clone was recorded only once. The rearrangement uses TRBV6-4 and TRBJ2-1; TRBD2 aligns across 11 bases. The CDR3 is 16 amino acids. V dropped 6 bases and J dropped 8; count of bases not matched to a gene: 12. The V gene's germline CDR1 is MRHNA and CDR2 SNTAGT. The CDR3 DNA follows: TGTGCCAGCAGCGAGACATGGGGACTAGCGGCCGATGAGCAGTTCTTC. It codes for CASSETWGLAADEQFF.

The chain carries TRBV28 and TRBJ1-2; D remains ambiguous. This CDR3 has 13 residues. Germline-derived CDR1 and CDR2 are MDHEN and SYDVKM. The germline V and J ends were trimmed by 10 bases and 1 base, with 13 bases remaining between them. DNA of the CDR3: TGTGCCACCCTGGACGGTGATAACTATGGCTACACCTTC. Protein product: CATLDGDNYGYTF.

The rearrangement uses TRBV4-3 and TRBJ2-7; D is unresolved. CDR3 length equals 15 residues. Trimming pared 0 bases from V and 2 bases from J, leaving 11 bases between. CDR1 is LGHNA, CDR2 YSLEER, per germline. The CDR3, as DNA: TGCGCCAGCAGCCAAGAGCCCGTCGCGGCCTACGAGCAGTACTTC. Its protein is CASSQEPVAAYEQYF.

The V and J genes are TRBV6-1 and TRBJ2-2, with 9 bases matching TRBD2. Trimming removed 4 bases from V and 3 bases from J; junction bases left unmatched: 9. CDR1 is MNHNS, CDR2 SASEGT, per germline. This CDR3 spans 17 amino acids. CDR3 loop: CASSGPSSGMDTGELFF. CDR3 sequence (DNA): TGTGCCAGCAGTGGACCCTCTAGCGGGATGGACACCGGGGAGCTGTTTTTT.

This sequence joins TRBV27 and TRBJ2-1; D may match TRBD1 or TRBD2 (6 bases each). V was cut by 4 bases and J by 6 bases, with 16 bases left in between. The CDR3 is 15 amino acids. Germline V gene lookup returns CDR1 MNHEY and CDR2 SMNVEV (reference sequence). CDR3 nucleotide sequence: TGTGCCAGCAGTTCTATGGAGGGGGTCCCCAATGAGCAGTTCTTC. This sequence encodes CASSSMEGVPNEQFF.

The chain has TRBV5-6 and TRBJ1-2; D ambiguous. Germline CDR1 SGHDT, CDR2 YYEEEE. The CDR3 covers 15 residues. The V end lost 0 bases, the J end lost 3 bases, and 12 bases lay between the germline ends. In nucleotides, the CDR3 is TGTGCCAGCAGCTTGGCGGGGATTTTCTACTATGGCTACACCTTC. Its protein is CASSLAGIFYYGYTF.

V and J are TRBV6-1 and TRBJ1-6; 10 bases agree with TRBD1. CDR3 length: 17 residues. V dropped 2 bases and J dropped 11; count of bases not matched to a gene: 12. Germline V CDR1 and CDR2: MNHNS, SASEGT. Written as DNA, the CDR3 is TGTGCCAGCAGTGAATGGACAGGGGGGATTGTGTTTCCACCCCTCCACTTT. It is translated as CASSEWTGGIVFPPLHF.

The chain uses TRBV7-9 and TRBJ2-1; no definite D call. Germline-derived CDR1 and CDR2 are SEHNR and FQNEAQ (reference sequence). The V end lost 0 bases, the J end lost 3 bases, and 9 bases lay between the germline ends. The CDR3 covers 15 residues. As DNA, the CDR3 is TGTGCCAGCAGCTTAGCTATCACCCACTACAATGAGCAGTTCTTC. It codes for CASSLAITHYNEQFF.

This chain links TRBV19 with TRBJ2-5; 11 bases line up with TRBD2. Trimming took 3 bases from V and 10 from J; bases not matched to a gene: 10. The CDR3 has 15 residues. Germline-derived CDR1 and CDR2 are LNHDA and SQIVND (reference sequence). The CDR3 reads CASSIWASGGQDQYF. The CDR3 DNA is TGTGCCAGTAGTATTTGGGCTAGCGGGGGGCAAGACCAGTACTTC.

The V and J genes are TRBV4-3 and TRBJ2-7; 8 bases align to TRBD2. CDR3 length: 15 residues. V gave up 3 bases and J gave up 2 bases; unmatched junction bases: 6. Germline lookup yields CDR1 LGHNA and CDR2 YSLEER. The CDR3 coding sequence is TGCGCCAGCAGCCAGGCCCCGGGGGGGCCCTACGAGCAGTACTTC. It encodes CASSQAPGGPYEQYF.

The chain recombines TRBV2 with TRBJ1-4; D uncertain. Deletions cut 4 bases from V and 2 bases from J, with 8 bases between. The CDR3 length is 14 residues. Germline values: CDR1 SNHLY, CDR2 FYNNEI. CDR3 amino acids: CASSVLPTNEKLFF. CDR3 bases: TGTGCCAGCAGTGTCCTACCCACTAATGAAAAACTGTTTTTT.

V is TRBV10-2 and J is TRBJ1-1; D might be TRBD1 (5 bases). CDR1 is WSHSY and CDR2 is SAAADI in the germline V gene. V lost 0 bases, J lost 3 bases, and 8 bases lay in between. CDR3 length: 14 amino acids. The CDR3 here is CASSESGPDTEAFF. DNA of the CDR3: TGCGCCAGCAGTGAGTCGGGGCCAGACACTGAAGCTTTCTTT.

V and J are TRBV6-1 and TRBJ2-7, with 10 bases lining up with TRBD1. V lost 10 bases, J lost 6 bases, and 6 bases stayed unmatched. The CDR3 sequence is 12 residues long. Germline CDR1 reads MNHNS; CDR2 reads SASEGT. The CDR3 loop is CANKGDRGEQYF. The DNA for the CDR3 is TGTGCCAACAAAGGGGACAGGGGCGAGCAGTACTTC.

The CDR3: CASTGGGPHTGELFF. In DNA form, the CDR3 reads TGTGCCAGCACCGGGGGCGGGCCTCACACCGGGGAGCTGTTTTTT. The rearrangement joins TRBV6-6 to TRBJ2-2; D possibly uses TRBD1 or TRBD2 (6 bases each). Trimming removed 7 bases at V and 3 bases at J, with 15 bases between. CDR3 length: 15 residues. Germline lookup yields CDR1 MNHNY and CDR2 SVGAGI (reference sequence).

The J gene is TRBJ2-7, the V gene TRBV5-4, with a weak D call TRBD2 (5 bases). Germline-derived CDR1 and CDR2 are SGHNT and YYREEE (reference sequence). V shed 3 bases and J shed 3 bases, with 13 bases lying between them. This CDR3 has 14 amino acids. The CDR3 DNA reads TGTGCCAGCAGCTCCGACGGTGAGGGCTACGAGCAGTACTTC. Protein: CASSSDGEGYEQYF.

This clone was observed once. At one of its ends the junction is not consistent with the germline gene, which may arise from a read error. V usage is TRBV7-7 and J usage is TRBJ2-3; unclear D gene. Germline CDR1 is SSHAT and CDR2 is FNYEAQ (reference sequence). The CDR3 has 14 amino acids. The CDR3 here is CASSLNFGADTQYF. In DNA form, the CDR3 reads TGTGCTAGCAGCTTAAATTTTGGCGCAGATACGCAGTATTTT. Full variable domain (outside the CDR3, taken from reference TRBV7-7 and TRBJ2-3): GAGVSQSPRYKVTKRGQDVTLRCDPISSHATLYWYQQALGQGPEFLTYFNYEAQPDKSGLPSDRFSAERPEGSISTLTIQRTEQRDSAMYRCASSLNFGADTQYFGPGTRLTVL.